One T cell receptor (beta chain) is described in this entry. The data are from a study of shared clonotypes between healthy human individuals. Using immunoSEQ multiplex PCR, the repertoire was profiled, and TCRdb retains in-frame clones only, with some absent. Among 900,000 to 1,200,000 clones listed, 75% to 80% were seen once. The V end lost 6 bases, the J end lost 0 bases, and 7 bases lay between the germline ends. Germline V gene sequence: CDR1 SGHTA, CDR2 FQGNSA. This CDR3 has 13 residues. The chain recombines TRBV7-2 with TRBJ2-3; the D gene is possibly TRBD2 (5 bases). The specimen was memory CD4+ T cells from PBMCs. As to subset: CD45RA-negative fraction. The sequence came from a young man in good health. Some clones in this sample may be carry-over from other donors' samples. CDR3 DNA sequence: TGTGCCAGCAGGGAGGCCAGCACAGATACGCAGTATTTT. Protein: CASREASTDTQYF.